The next 23 T cell receptor beta chains were all read from a single sample in a study of CD8+CD57+ T cells in acquired aplastic anemia. TCR beta VDJ combinations and CDR3 sequences were profiled from genomic DNA. Each CDR3 protein gets one entry after TCRdb re-called the reads with MiXCR. The sample has a few hundred thousand distinct CDR3 sequences, roughly 57% seen once; the top ten hold over 25%. Sequenced material: sorted CD4+, CD8+, or CD8+CD57+ T cells (not recorded which) from PBMCs. Receptors originate from a human donor in good health.

This clonotype was seen only a few times. The rearrangement uses TRBV7-8 and TRBJ1-6; 10 bases agree with TRBD1. The CDR3 totals 16 residues. The germline gives CDR1 SGHVS, CDR2 FQNEAQ. The trim removed 5 bases at V and 6 bases at J, leaving 7 bases unmatched. The CDR3 DNA is TGTGCCAGCAGCCCCACCCGGGACAGGGGTAATTCACCCCTCCACTTT. Translation: CASSPTRDRGNSPLHF.

The chain has TRBV2 and TRBJ1-6, with D unclear. CDR1 and CDR2 (germline): SNHLY, FYNNEI. The CDR3 contains 11 residues. V shed 9 bases and J shed 7 bases, with 7 bases lying between them. CDR3 protein: CASSENSPLHF. The CDR3 DNA reads TGTGCCAGTTCGGAGAATTCACCCCTCCACTTT.

The chain uses TRBV25-1 and TRBJ2-5, with D unclear. V was pared by 2 bases and J by 0 bases, with 7 bases between. The CDR3 loop spans 14 amino acids. Germline CDR1 reads MGHDK; CDR2 reads SYGVNS. In nucleotides, the CDR3 is TGTGCCAGCAGTGAAAAAAGGTACCAAGAGACCCAGTACTTC. Protein product: CASSEKRYQETQYF.

The rearrangement joins TRBV12-3 or TRBV12-4 to TRBJ2-7; D is unclear. The V gene lost 3 bases and the J gene lost 2 bases, with 8 bases spanning the gap. The CDR3 contains 13 residues. The CDR3 bases are TGTGCCAGCAGTTTTGACGGCCCCTACGAGCAGTACTTC. It is translated as CASSFDGPYEQYF.

This chain links TRBV20-1 with TRBJ2-3; D perhaps matches TRBD2 (7 bases). Germline-derived CDR1 and CDR2 are DFQATT and SNEGSKA (reference sequence). This CDR3 contains 17 residues. V lost 0 bases to trimming and J lost 1 base, with 17 bases between them. The CDR3 coding sequence is TGCAGTGCTAGAGATCGAGGGGGGGCGGGTGGCACAGATACGCAGTATTTT. Translated: CSARDRGGAGGTDTQYF.

V usage is TRBV9 and J usage is TRBJ2-2; TRBD2 matches 15 bases. V was pared by 4 bases and J by 5 bases, with 3 bases of the junction left unmatched. CDR3 length equals 16 residues. Germline CDR1 is SGDLS and CDR2 is YYNGEE. DNA for the CDR3: TGTGCCAGCAGCCCCGGACTAGCGGGGGGGACCGGGGAGCTGTTTTTT. Translation gives CASSPGLAGGTGELFF. Supplemented by reference TRBV9 and TRBJ2-2, the full variable domain reads DSGVTQTPKHLITATGQRVTLRCSPRSGDLSVYWYQQSLDQGLQFLIQYYNGEERAKGNILERFSAQQFPDLHSELNLSSLELGDSALYFCASSPGLAGGTGELFFGEGSRLTVL.

The rearrangement joins TRBV19 to TRBJ2-1; TRBD1 is a possible D gene (6 bases). From germline, CDR1 is LNHDA and CDR2 SQIVND (reference sequence). Trimming removed 7 bases at V and 10 bases at J, with 11 bases between. This CDR3 comprises 11 residues. DNA for the CDR3: TGTGCCAGTACCGCCGGGACAGAGCAGTTCTTC. This sequence encodes CASTAGTEQFF.

This clonotype was detected a few times. This chain joins TRBV10-3 and TRBJ2-3; maybe TRBD1 (6 bases). Germline V lookup: CDR1 ENHRY, CDR2 SYGVKD. The CDR3 consists of 14 residues. V was shortened by 4 bases and J by 3 bases, with 11 bases between the two germline ends. The DNA of the CDR3 is TGTGCCATCAGTGGTCCGGACAGAACAGATACGCAGTATTTT. It specifies CAISGPDRTDTQYF.

In this sample, this clonotype turned up many times. This sequence joins TRBV12-3 or TRBV12-4 and TRBJ2-6, with D perhaps TRBD1 (5 bases). V lost 6 bases, J lost 0 bases, and 15 bases lay in between. This CDR3 contains 17 residues. This CDR3 reads CASSSNTGPSGANVLTF. Written as DNA, the CDR3 is TGTGCCAGCAGCTCAAATACAGGTCCCTCTGGGGCCAACGTCCTGACTTTC.

This clonotype was recorded at least ten times. Here the CDR3 reads CATSDNSYEQYF. The CDR3 DNA reads as TGTGCCACCAGTGACAACAGCTACGAGCAGTACTTC. The J gene is TRBJ2-7, the V gene TRBV24-1; D not certain. The germline V gene has CDR1 KGHDR and CDR2 SFDVKD. V was clipped by 4 bases and J by 3 bases, with 6 bases between them. This CDR3 contains 12 residues.

This clonotype has a handful of counts. V is TRBV7-8 and J is TRBJ2-1; D is possibly TRBD1 or TRBD2 (5 bases each). Per the germline V gene, CDR1 is SGHVS and CDR2 is FQNEAQ. Trimming removed 0 bases at V and 7 bases at J, with 16 bases between. The CDR3 spans 16 residues. DNA for the CDR3: TGTGCCAGCAGCTTAGCAAGGCCTCTAGAGGGGAATGAGCAGTTCTTC. This encodes CASSLARPLEGNEQFF.

This clonotype came up many times. The V gene is TRBV7-6, the J gene TRBJ2-4; no reliable D call. V gave up 5 bases and J gave up 1 base, with 18 bases separating them. CDR3 length equals 17 residues. Germline loops: CDR1 SGHVS, CDR2 FNYEAQ. CDR3 region: CASSQLPTEIAKNIQYF. The CDR3 DNA follows: TGTGCCAGCAGCCAGCTTCCCACGGAAATCGCCAAAAACATTCAGTACTTC. Drawing the rest from reference TRBV7-6 and TRBJ2-4, the complete variable domain is GAGVSQSPRYKVTKRGQDVALRCDPISGHVSLYWYRQALGQGPEFLTYFNYEAQQDKSGLPNDRFSAERPEGSISTLTIQRTEQRDSAMYRCASSQLPTEIAKNIQYFGAGTRLSVL.

CDR3 in amino acids: CAWSGDGGSYNEQFF. In nucleotides, the CDR3 is TGTGCCTGGAGTGGTGACGGCGGGTCCTACAATGAGCAGTTCTTC. The rearrangement joins TRBV30 to TRBJ2-1; a weak D match, TRBD2 (5 bases). Trimming pared 1 base from V and 1 base from J, leaving 11 bases between. Germline-derived CDR1 and CDR2 are GTSNPN and SVGIG (reference sequence). The CDR3 is 15 amino acids. The whole variable domain, remainder taken from reference TRBV30 and TRBJ2-1, is SQTIHQWPATLVQPVGSPLSLECTVEGTSNPNLYWYRQAAGRGLQLLFYSVGIGQISSEVPQNLSASRPQDRQFILSSKKLLLSDSGFYLCAWSGDGGSYNEQFFGPGTRLTVL.

Concerning this clonotype: Since a much larger clone is just one base distant, this may be a read error. J is TRBJ2-1 and V is TRBV6-6; the match to TRBD1 covers 7 bases. With V trimmed by 8 bases and J by 8 bases, 18 bases remained unmatched. Germline lookup yields CDR1 MNHNY and CDR2 SVGAGI (reference sequence). This CDR3 is 16 amino acids long. CDR3 residues: CASDTLGTAPADEQFF. In DNA form, the CDR3 reads TGTGCCAGCGACACCCTCGGGACAGCCCCCGCGGATGAGCAGTTCTTC.

V gene TRBV19 combines with J gene TRBJ1-6, with D perhaps TRBD1 (6 bases). V was pared by 3 bases and J by 8 bases, with 11 bases between. This CDR3 comprises 14 residues. Germline V gives CDR1 LNHDA, CDR2 SQIVND (reference sequence). The CDR3 loop reads CASSIRGLDSPLHF. CDR3 sequence (DNA): TGTGCCAGTAGTATCAGGGGACTTGATTCACCCCTCCACTTT. The variable domain in full, with the rest retrieved from reference TRBV19 and TRBJ1-6, is DGGITQSPKYLFRKEGQNVTLSCEQNLNHDAMYWYRQDPGQGLRLIYYSQIVNDFQKGDIAEGYSVSREKKESFPLTVTSAQKNPTAFYLCASSIRGLDSPLHFGNGTRLTVT.

This clonotype was recorded once. CDR3 DNA sequence: TGTGCCACAGAGTGGACAGGGTTCGGGGCCAACGTCCTGACTTTC. It specifies CATEWTGFGANVLTF. The chain combines TRBV7-9 with TRBJ2-6, with 8 bases fitting TRBD1. Germline CDR1 is SEHNR and CDR2 is FQNEAQ (reference sequence). V lost 10 bases, J lost 4 bases, and 9 bases stayed unmatched. The CDR3 is 15 residues long.

This clonotype was seen only once. This rearrangement joins TRBV6-4 to TRBJ2-7, with TRBD1 matching 7 bases. Germline CDR1 and CDR2: MRHNA and SNTAGT. This CDR3 comprises 12 residues. The V and J ends lost 7 bases and 1 base, in that order; junction bases with no gene match: 1. CDR3 sequence reads: CASMTGSYEQYF. For the CDR3, the DNA is TGTGCCAGCATGACAGGGTCCTACGAGCAGTACTTC.

This chain connects TRBV7-2 to TRBJ2-3; 11 bases line up with TRBD2. V lost 5 bases and J lost 2; bases outside the gene matches: 6. CDR3 length: 16 amino acids. The germline V gene encodes CDR1 SGHTA and CDR2 FQGNSA. The CDR3 here is CASSLRGLADTDTQYF. The CDR3 nucleotides are TGTGCCAGCAGCCTCCGGGGACTAGCGGACACAGATACGCAGTATTTT.

In its sample, this clonotype was seen many times. Germline and junction disagree at one end, which may indicate a read error. The chain has TRBV7-7 and TRBJ2-1, with a tentative D call TRBD2 (6 bases). This CDR3 has 15 residues. Germline CDR1 and CDR2: SSHAT and FNYEAQ (reference sequence). As DNA, the CDR3 is TGTGCTAGCAGCTTAGGGAACGGGGGAGGCGATGAGCAGTTCTTC. Amino acids: CASSLGNGGGDEQFF.

The chain links TRBV7-2 to TRBJ2-5, with D possibly matching TRBD2 (6 bases). Germline loops: CDR1 SGHTA, CDR2 FQGNSA. Trimming removed 3 bases from V and 4 bases from J, with 12 bases in between. The CDR3 is 14 amino acids. In DNA form, the CDR3 reads TGTGCCAGCAGCTTCTCTCCGGGGGTAGAGACCCAGTACTTC. It yields the protein CASSFSPGVETQYF.

This rearrangement joins TRBV20-1 to TRBJ2-5; 8 bases are a match to TRBD2. Germline V gene sequence: CDR1 DFQATT, CDR2 SNEGSKA (reference sequence). V lost 4 bases, J lost 6 bases, and 4 bases stayed unmatched. There are 12 residues in the CDR3. CDR3 DNA: TGCAGTGCTAACGGGGGGGGGAAGACCCAGTACTTC. Translation: CSANGGGKTQYF.

This chain uses TRBV7-8 with TRBJ2-7; D may be TRBD2 (6 bases). Trimming left V 0 bases short and J 5 bases short, with 20 bases between. Germline V gene data show CDR1 as SGHVS and CDR2 as FQNEAQ. This CDR3 is 17 amino acids long. The CDR3 protein is CASSLAGGPSSYHEQYF. CDR3 bases: TGTGCCAGCAGCTTAGCGGGGGGACCGAGCTCCTACCACGAGCAGTACTTC.

The chain has TRBV12-3 or TRBV12-4 and TRBJ2-3; TRBD2 matches 10 bases. The CDR3 is 16 amino acids. Unmatched junction bases numbered 7, after V lost 6 bases and J lost 1 base. The chain's CDR3 is CASSSLGLAGTDTQYF. Here the CDR3 DNA reads TGTGCCAGCAGCTCCCTCGGACTAGCGGGCACAGATACGCAGTATTTT.